The sequence of this T cell receptor beta chain was determined in a study of blood T cell repertoires in COVID-19 (dated by TCRdb to the early 2020s). Describing the broader study: Collaborator samples came from the United States, Italy and Spain and covered acute and convalescent phases of COVID-19. The material from the prospective study consisted of cDNA or gDNA derived from T cells, B-cell-depleted T cells, or PBMCs. Subjects who had been exposed to COVID-19, were actively infected with it, or had recovered from it provided the deeply sampled blood TCRbeta repertoires that made up the dataset. The repertoires were released in a freely available public database intended as a resource for research on the immune response to SARS-CoV-2. The samples were drawn from two sources: the first 160 participants of the ongoing ImmuneRACE study, and 1,000 to 1,500 subjects contributed by 6 global collaborators. Nearly every sample came with metadata listing a de-identified subject ID, COVID-19 status, age in years and sex. HLA class I and class II types, where available, came from metadata supplied by the sample provider rather than from assay-based typing.

Enrolling through a virtual design, the prospective study's participants ranged in age from roughly 18 to 90 years and lived across about two dozen United States geographic areas. In the prospective study, cohorts were assigned on the basis of participant-reported clinical history obtained from a screening survey and a study questionnaire. Each participant in the prospective study had whole blood, serum and a nasopharyngeal or oropharyngeal swab collected by mobile phlebotomists. Prospective study participants could optionally give additional blood draws and questionnaires over an approximately two-month period. Before DNA extraction, prospective study blood samples were shipped either frozen or at room temperature. TCRbeta CDR3 regions were amplified from genomic DNA using the immunoSEQ Assay, a bias-controlled multiplex PCR. On the study's bioinformatics: The number of nucleated cells in each sample was estimated by amplification of reference gene primers within the assay. To quantify the absolute abundance of each unique TCRbeta CDR3 rearrangement, sequence reads were collapsed and filtered. For each sample, productive Simpson clonality was calculated as the square root of Simpson's diversity index over productive rearrangements. TCRdb limited this immuneACCESS table to in-frame rearrangements with V and J called. A share of clones is missing; checked studies link under half to unresolved V genes, and the rest is unexplained. The V and J calls and clone size are taken from that table; D and trimming were inferred from the DNA. The sample table shows about 400,000 clones, and roughly 88% are seen once. The ten biggest clones cover roughly 2% of the sample.

Here is what the overall study found, with its caveats: The amount of clinical and demographic metadata varied by source and participant and was provided uncurated.

Taken from cysteine to phenylalanine, the CDR3 has 13 residues. The sequence is cut down to CDR3 DNA, 39 bases in frame from base 1. The CDR1 and CDR2 encoded by the germline V gene are SGDLS and YYNGEE. Relative to germline, V is missing 4 bases and J is missing 5 bases, with 6 bases of the junction outside any gene match. A single count supports this clone. What antigen it recognizes has not been identified. No clone much larger than this one lies a single base away; base qualities are absent. The chain is assembled from TRBV9 and TRBJ2-7, with TRBD1 matching 7 junction bases. The clonotype originates from a woman aged 40-49 years with acute COVID-19. Sequences were obtained from PBMCs or T cells enriched from blood (not recorded which). The CDR3 is CASSTEDRDEQYF. The DNA sequence is TGTGCCAGCAGCACCGAAGACAGGGACGAGCAGTACTTC. Full variable domain (CDR3 extended with the reference TRBV9 and TRBJ2-7 proteins): DSGVTQTPKHLITATGQRVTLRCSPRSGDLSVYWYQQSLDQGLQFLIQYYNGEERAKGNILERFSAQQFPDLHSELNLSSLELGDSALYFCASSTEDRDEQYFGPGTRLTVT.